Shown below are 17 T cell receptor beta chains from a single sample sequenced in a study of blood T cell repertoires in COVID-19. Measured with immunoSEQ multiplex PCR; TCRdb has only the in-frame clones, and not every one. The data show 110,000 or so clones, with 70% to 90% seen just once and approximately 4.2% held by the top ten. Sequencing was performed on peripheral blood. These receptors were taken from a woman between 50 and 59 years old with acute or convalescent COVID-19.

This sequence joins TRBV7-9 and TRBJ1-5; D is possibly TRBD1 (6 bases). From germline, CDR1 is SEHNR and CDR2 FQNEAQ (reference sequence). This CDR3 region has 19 residues. V lost 7 bases to trimming and J lost 0 bases, with 25 bases between them. CDR3 in amino acids: CASIVPRDTDTNSNQPQHF. CDR3 sequence (DNA): TGTGCCAGCATCGTACCCCGGGACACAGACACTAATAGCAATCAGCCCCAGCATTTT.

This chain connects TRBV11-2 to TRBJ1-4; no reliable D call. Germline lookup yields CDR1 SGHAT and CDR2 FQNNGV. Trimming pared 9 bases from V and 3 bases from J, leaving 14 bases between. This CDR3 is 14 amino acids long. This CDR3 reads CARRIMRANEKLFF. The CDR3 nucleotides are TGTGCCAGACGCATTATGCGGGCTAATGAAAAACTGTTTTTT.

The rearrangement links TRBV5-1 to TRBJ1-1; 10 nucleotides align to TRBD1. The V gene's germline CDR1 is SGHRS and CDR2 YFSETQ. V trimming: 1 base; J trimming: 7 bases; junction bases outside the gene matches: 13. The CDR3 spans 17 residues. CDR3 protein: CASSLFGWTGGSGEAFF. DNA of the CDR3: TGCGCCAGCAGCTTGTTTGGTTGGACAGGGGGTTCGGGTGAAGCTTTCTTT.

The V gene is TRBV24-1, the J gene TRBJ1-2; the D is unclear. This CDR3 spans 14 amino acids. In germline, CDR1 is KGHDR, CDR2 SFDVKD. V was cut by 3 bases and J by 7 bases, with 14 bases left in between. The CDR3 DNA is TGTGCCACCAGTGATCCCGGGCGGGGTATTGGCTACACCTTC. As protein: CATSDPGRGIGYTF.

V and J are TRBV3-1 (or the pseudogene TRBV3-2) and TRBJ1-3, with 7 bases fitting TRBD1. Germline CDR1 is LGHDT and CDR2 is YNNKEL (reference sequence). V lost 0 bases, J lost 9 bases, and 8 bases stayed unmatched. The CDR3 spans 15 residues. The CDR3 reads CASSQDDRVRGTIYF. Here the CDR3 DNA reads TGTGCCAGCAGCCAAGACGACAGGGTCCGCGGCACCATATATTTT.

The chain joins TRBV7-3 to TRBJ2-2; TRBD1 is a possible D gene (5 bases). Trimming took off 5 bases at V and 5 bases at J, with 15 bases between the two ends. This CDR3 contains 15 residues. Germline lookup yields CDR1 SGHTA and CDR2 FQGTGA. DNA for the CDR3: TGTGCCAGCAGCAAGGACCCTAGGGGTACCGGGGAGCTGTTTTTT. It codes for CASSKDPRGTGELFF.

The rearrangement links TRBV4-3 to TRBJ2-7; TRBD2 aligns across 11 bases. This CDR3 has 15 residues. Germline assignment: CDR1 LGHNA and CDR2 YSLEER. The junction had 4 bases not matched to a gene; V was cut back by 3 bases and J by 3 bases. In nucleotides, the CDR3 is TGCGCCAGCAGCCAGCAGACTAGCGGGAACTACGAGCAGTACTTC. It translates to CASSQQTSGNYEQYF.

The V gene is TRBV9, the J gene TRBJ2-2; TRBD1 aligns across 7 bases. This CDR3 has 15 amino acids. The germline CDR1 and CDR2 sequences are SGDLS and YYNGEE. Trimming removed 3 bases from V and 2 bases from J; junction bases left unmatched: 4. CDR3 sequence reads: CASSGGQPNTGELFF. CDR3 sequence (DNA): TGTGCCAGCAGCGGGGGACAGCCTAACACCGGGGAGCTGTTTTTT. The full variable domain, with the rest looked up from reference TRBV9 and TRBJ2-2, is DSGVTQTPKHLITATGQRVTLRCSPRSGDLSVYWYQQSLDQGLQFLIQYYNGEERAKGNILERFSAQQFPDLHSELNLSSLELGDSALYFCASSGGQPNTGELFFGEGSRLTVL.

The chain combines TRBV7-9 with TRBJ2-2; 8 nucleotides align to TRBD1. The ends lost 5 bases at V and 1 base at J; junction bases unmatched: 3. The germline V gene has CDR1 SEHNR and CDR2 FQNEAQ (reference sequence). CDR3 length: 15 amino acids. Here the CDR3 reads CASSQGQGNTGELFF. The CDR3 DNA reads as TGTGCCAGCAGCCAAGGACAGGGGAACACCGGGGAGCTGTTTTTT.

The chain has TRBV30 and TRBJ1-2, with 8 bases fitting TRBD1. The CDR3 is 14 amino acids. V lost 7 bases and J lost 4; bases outside the gene matches: 11. CDR1 and CDR2 (germline): GTSNPN, SVGIG (reference sequence). CDR3 in amino acids: CAYSGTGVLYGYTF. The CDR3, as DNA: TGTGCCTACTCCGGGACAGGCGTACTCTATGGCTACACCTTC. The full variable domain, rest sourced from reference TRBV30 and TRBJ1-2, is SQTIHQWPATLVQPVGSPLSLECTVEGTSNPNLYWYRQAAGRGLQLLFYSVGIGQISSEVPQNLSASRPQDRQFILSSKKLLLSDSGFYLCAYSGTGVLYGYTFGSGTRLTVV.

V usage is TRBV3-1 (or the pseudogene TRBV3-2) and J usage is TRBJ2-5; 8 bases agree with TRBD1. V gave up 0 bases and J gave up 5 bases; unmatched junction bases: 11. Germline V gene data show CDR1 as LGHDT and CDR2 as YNNKEL (reference sequence). CDR3 length equals 17 residues. The CDR3 coding sequence is TGTGCCAGCAGCCAAGAAGGGGGCAGGGGGCCGGAGGAGACCCAGTACTTC. Translated, it gives CASSQEGGRGPEETQYF.

The genes are TRBV28 and TRBJ1-5; 8 nucleotides line up with TRBD1. Trimming removed 9 bases from V and 6 bases from J; junction bases left unmatched: 7. CDR3 length equals 13 residues. Germline lookup yields CDR1 MDHEN and CDR2 SYDVKM. CDR3 in amino acids: CASRQGISQPQHF. The DNA for the CDR3 is TGTGCCAGTAGACAGGGGATAAGTCAGCCCCAGCATTTT.

V gene TRBV2 combines with J gene TRBJ2-7; D remains unclear. The CDR3 contains 11 residues. The germline V gene has CDR1 SNHLY and CDR2 FYNNEI. V lost 9 bases and J 1 base, leaving 7 bases between the germline ends. The CDR3 protein is CASRLSYEQYF. The CDR3 region has the DNA TGTGCCAGTCGTTTATCCTACGAGCAGTACTTC.

The genes are TRBV13 and TRBJ2-7, with TRBD2 matching over 7 bases. V trimming: 5 bases; J trimming: 1 base; junction bases outside the gene matches: 5. The CDR3 spans 14 residues. The germline gives CDR1 PRHDT, CDR2 FYEKMQ (reference sequence). CDR3 nucleotides: TGTGCCAGCAGCCCGGGGGGATCTTCCTACGAGCAGTACTTC. This encodes CASSPGGSSYEQYF.

This chain joins TRBV13 and TRBJ2-2; 14 bases are shared with TRBD2. After removal of 5 bases from V and 7 bases from J, the junction contained 12 bases not matched to a gene. Germline values: CDR1 PRHDT, CDR2 FYEKMQ (reference sequence). The CDR3 has 18 residues. CDR3 coding DNA: TGTGCCAGCAGCCCACGACTAGCGGGAGGGCCTAACGGCGGGGAGCTGTTTTTT. Protein: CASSPRLAGGPNGGELFF.

V and J are TRBV24-1 and TRBJ2-1, with TRBD2 matching 7 bases. Germline V gives CDR1 KGHDR, CDR2 SFDVKD. The CDR3 consists of 19 residues. The ends lost 2 bases at V and 8 bases at J; junction bases unmatched: 20. In nucleotides, the CDR3 is TGTGCCACCAGTGATTCCGGGGGAGTGAGGGGCGGGAGTATGGATGAGCAGTTCTTC. This gives the protein CATSDSGGVRGGSMDEQFF.

The chain carries TRBV5-1 and TRBJ2-3; 8 bases are a match to TRBD2. The CDR3 consists of 15 residues. Unmatched junction bases numbered 8, after V lost 2 bases and J lost 6 bases. Germline CDR1 is SGHRS and CDR2 is YFSETQ. CDR3 bases: TGCGCCAGCAGCTTACCGGCGGGGGGCCGGGATACGCAGTATTTT. Encoded protein: CASSLPAGGRDTQYF.